The TCR beta chain described here comes from a study of response to subunit inactivated influenza vaccine. Study observations and caveats: Authors suggested that a seasonal influenza vaccination recruits few new T cells each time.

CDR1 is LGHDT and CDR2 is YNNKEL in the germline V gene (reference sequence). The CDR3 has 13 residues. TCRdb reprocessed the RT-PCR reads via MiXCR and lists one record per CDR3 protein. The sample includes 500,000 to 600,000 distinct CDR3 sequences, about 15% seen only once; the top ten take roughly 3%. Concerning this clonotype: Its antigen is not identified. The junction departs from the called germline gene at one end, perhaps through a read error.

The sequence was obtained from a man between 50 and 69 years old who received an inactivated influenza vaccine. The specimen comprised CD4+ T cells sorted from PBMCs, sampled less than 25 months after vaccination. The chain employs TRBV3-1 and TRBJ1-1; D not resolved. The CDR3 is CASSQDHREQRFF. As DNA, the CDR3 is TGTGCCAGCAGCCAAGATCATAGGGAGCAGCGGTTTTTT.